The 19 T cell receptor beta chains below come from one sample, sequenced in a study of blood T cells in healthy people across ages (dated by TCRdb to 2014 to 2015). Library preparation used 5' RACE. Sequencer: Illumina HiSeq 2500. A second about 7 to 12 cycle PCR used a sample-barcoded 5' primer and a J-beta primer mix. Starting from the raw public reads, TCRdb applied fastp trimming at Q25, assembled clones with MiXCR and retained in-frame beta chains. Rows with one shared CDR3 protein collapse into an entry with the most common genes and DNA. This sample is represented by approximately 800,000 distinct CDR3 sequences; 36% of them were singletons. The biggest ten clones account for 10% to 15% of the sample. Sequencing was carried out using blood. These receptors were obtained from a man younger than 35 in good health.

The chain is built from TRBV28 and TRBJ1-1; 10 bases fit TRBD1. V was clipped by 6 bases and J by 4 bases; unmatched bases: 2. CDR3 length equals 13 residues. Germline CDR1 and CDR2: MDHEN and SYDVKM. The CDR3, as DNA: TGTGCCAGCAGGACAGGGGGCGTCACTGAAGCTTTCTTT. As protein: CASRTGGVTEAFF. Full variable domain (remainder filled in from reference TRBV28 and TRBJ1-1): DVKVTQSSRYLVKRTGEKVFLECVQDMDHENMFWYRQDPGLGLRLIYFSYDVKMKEKGDIPEGYSVSREKKERFSLILESASTNQTSMYLCASRTGGVTEAFFGQGTRLTVV.

As for this clonotype: At one boundary the junction diverges from the germline segment, which might be a read error. The CDR3 reads CAGSPRGGQSETQYF. CDR3 bases: TGTGCCGGCTCACCACGGGGAGGACAGTCAGAGACCCAGTACTTC. V is TRBV18 and J is TRBJ2-5; D is possibly TRBD1 or TRBD2 (6 bases each). There are 15 residues in the CDR3. Germline CDR1 is KGHSH and CDR2 is LQKENI.

The CDR3 is CSARDLGGERTEAFF. The CDR3 nucleotides are TGCAGTGCTAGAGATCTCGGGGGGGAAAGGACTGAAGCTTTCTTT. This chain uses TRBV20-1 with TRBJ1-1; D possibly corresponds to TRBD1 (5 bases). V dropped 0 bases and J dropped 5 bases, with 16 bases sitting between them. The germline gives CDR1 DFQATT, CDR2 SNEGSKA (reference sequence). CDR3 size: 15 residues.

This clonotype was seen once. The chain recombines TRBV27 with TRBJ2-1; D might be TRBD2 (5 bases). This CDR3 is 12 amino acids long. Trimming shortened V by 8 bases and J by 10 bases, and 15 bases separated the two germline ends. Germline CDR1 and CDR2: MNHEY and SMNVEV (reference sequence). The CDR3, as DNA: TGTGCCAGCGGTGCTCCTGAGCGGGAGCAGTTCTTC. Protein sequence: CASGAPEREQFF.

To note about this clonotype: This may arise from a read error, as a much more abundant clone is one base away. V and J are TRBV14 and TRBJ1-4; no clear D. This CDR3 is 13 amino acids long. CDR1 SGHDN and CDR2 FVKESK come from the germline V gene. This chain's CDR3 is CPSSQATNEKLFF. The CDR3 nucleotides are TGTCCCAGCAGCCAAGCAACTAATGAAAAACTGTTTTTT.

The V call is TRBV20-1, the J call TRBJ2-3; D is perhaps TRBD2 (7 bases). Trimming took off 6 bases at V and 2 bases at J, with 24 bases between the two ends. The CDR3 totals 17 residues. Germline CDR1 reads DFQATT; CDR2 reads SNEGSKA (reference sequence). CDR3 residues: CSAHSTGPGGPTDTQYF. The CDR3 nucleotides are TGCAGTGCCCACTCCACGGGGCCCGGGGGGCCCACAGATACGCAGTATTTT.

About this clonotype itself: Since a much larger clone is just one base distant, this may be a read error. The gene calls are TRBV4-3 and TRBJ2-3; possibly TRBD1 or TRBD2 for D (5 bases each). The CDR3 runs to 16 residues. Germline values: CDR1 LGHNA, CDR2 YSLEER. The DNA for the CDR3 is TGCGCCAGCGGCCAAGAATCCGGGGACCATCGAGATACGCAGTATTTT. Its translation: CASGQESGDHRDTQYF.

V gene TRBV19 combines with J gene TRBJ1-5; 7 bases fit TRBD1. CDR1 is LNHDA, CDR2 SQIVND, per germline (reference sequence). Germline trimming cut 4 bases from V and 6 bases from J; bases unmatched to any gene: 3. This CDR3 is built from 13 residues. Here the CDR3 reads CASSTQGFQPQHF. The CDR3, as DNA: TGTGCCAGTAGTACACAGGGGTTTCAGCCCCAGCATTTT.

The chain combines TRBV7-2 with TRBJ2-1; D could derive from TRBD1 or TRBD2 (5 bases each). The J call may be in error: the DNA end matches TRBJ2-7 better. Germline V CDR1 and CDR2: SGHTA, FQGNSA. The CDR3 runs to 16 residues. CDR3 region: CASSRPPGTRYNEQYF. CDR3 DNA sequence: TGTGCCAGCAGCCGACCTCCAGGGACGCGTTACAATGAGCAGTACTTC.

The sample holds many counts of this clonotype. This sequence joins TRBV12-3 or TRBV12-4 and TRBJ2-1; D gene uncertain. Trimming took 6 bases from V and 0 from J, leaving 12 bases between them. The length of the CDR3 is 15 residues. The CDR3 sequence is CASSPGGSSYNEQFF. The CDR3 coding sequence is TGTGCCAGCAGCCCCGGTGGTAGCTCCTACAATGAGCAGTTCTTC.

The chain is built from TRBV7-2 and TRBJ1-2; 8 bases are shared with TRBD1. The J segment lost 6 bases and the V segment lost 5 bases, leaving 11 bases of the junction unmatched. The germline CDR1 and CDR2 sequences are SGHTA and FQGNSA. The CDR3 is made up of 15 amino acids. CDR3 region: CASSLQGAIGDGYTF. The CDR3 region has the DNA TGTGCCAGCAGCCTCCAGGGGGCCATTGGTGATGGCTACACCTTC.

This clonotype is a singleton in its sample. A clone one base away is much larger, so this may be a read error. J is TRBJ2-7 and V is TRBV29-1; D gene ambiguous. Per germline, CDR1 SQVTM and CDR2 ANQGSEA. The CDR3 length is 13 residues. V dropped 3 bases and J dropped 7 bases, with 16 bases sitting between them. CDR3 nucleotides: TGCAGCGTTGAGGGGTGGGAAACCAATGAGCAGTACTTC. As protein: CSVEGWETNEQYF.

This chain links TRBV27 with TRBJ2-3; TRBD2 matches at 15 bases. The CDR3 has 15 amino acids. After removal of 5 bases from V and 11 bases from J, the junction contained 8 bases not matched to a gene. Germline loops: CDR1 MNHEY, CDR2 SMNVEV (reference sequence). The CDR3 DNA sequence: TGTGCCAGCAGTCAAAGGACTAGCGGGGGGGCTGTGCAGTATTTT. Translation gives CASSQRTSGGAVQYF.

DNA for the CDR3: TGTGCCAGCAGGCGGAGGGGAGACATCCAAGAGACCCAGTACTTC. This codes for CASRRRGDIQETQYF. The rearrangement joins TRBV25-1 to TRBJ2-5, with a tentative D call TRBD2 (6 bases). Germline V gene data show CDR1 as MGHDK and CDR2 as SYGVNS. Trimming took off 6 bases at V and 1 base at J, with 15 bases between the two ends. This CDR3 contains 15 residues.

The DNA for the CDR3 is TGTGCCAGCAGCGTAGGTCAAGACAGAGACAAGTCACCCCTCCACTTT. Translated: CASSVGQDRDKSPLHF. The V and J genes are TRBV9 and TRBJ1-6; TRBD1 might be the D (5 bases). V gave up 0 bases and J gave up 10 bases, with 17 bases separating them. CDR3 size: 16 residues. Per the germline V gene, CDR1 is SGDLS and CDR2 is YYNGEE.

V gene TRBV7-2 combines with J gene TRBJ2-1; possibly TRBD1 for D (5 bases). Trimming shortened V by 2 bases and J by 9 bases, and 11 bases separated the two germline ends. The germline gives CDR1 SGHTA, CDR2 FQGNSA. CDR3 length: 13 amino acids. The CDR3 coding sequence is TGTGCCAGCAGCTTATCTAAGGGGCGTGAGCAGTTCTTC. Protein: CASSLSKGREQFF.

In its sample, this clonotype was seen many times. This chain joins TRBV7-3 and TRBJ2-1; no definite D call. CDR1 SGHTA and CDR2 FQGTGA come from the germline V gene. V lost 1 base and J lost 5, with 9 bases in between. The CDR3 totals 14 residues. This CDR3 is CASSLSTPDNEQFF. The CDR3 DNA is TGTGCCAGCAGCTTAAGCACTCCCGACAATGAGCAGTTCTTC. Full variable domain (missing parts from reference TRBV7-3 and TRBJ2-1): GAGVSQTPSNKVTEKGKYVELRCDPISGHTALYWYRQSLGQGPEFLIYFQGTGAADDSGLPNDRFFAVRPEGSVSTLKIQRTERGDSAVYLCASSLSTPDNEQFFGPGTRLTVL.

This chain connects TRBV12-3 or TRBV12-4 to TRBJ2-6; D not resolved. This CDR3 is built from 17 residues. With 7 bases removed from V and 0 bases from J, the gap between germline ends came to 16 bases. CDR3 nucleotides: TGTGCCAGCACCCTTGGAGAGACCTTCTCTGGGGCCAACGTCCTGACTTTC. Protein: CASTLGETFSGANVLTF.

This clonotype has only a few counts. CDR3 protein: CSVLGFWGRSDEQYF. As DNA, the CDR3 is TGCAGCGTGCTGGGGTTTTGGGGGCGTAGTGACGAGCAGTACTTC. This chain uses TRBV29-1 with TRBJ2-7, with TRBD1 as a possible D gene (6 bases). The CDR3 contains 15 residues. V lost 6 bases, J lost 5 bases, and 23 bases lay in between. Per germline, CDR1 SQVTM and CDR2 ANQGSEA.